This T cell receptor beta chain appears in the sequencing data of a study of T cell responses to AZD1222 COVID-19 vaccine. The CDR3 extends over 14 amino acids. Trimming shortened V by 3 bases and J by 5 bases, and 13 bases separated the two germline ends. Germline values: CDR1 SGHTA, CDR2 FQGNSA. Using immunoSEQ multiplex PCR, the repertoire was profiled, and TCRdb retains in-frame clones only, with some absent. The repertoire holds around 130,000 clones, with just under 95% as singletons. This chain uses TRBV7-2 with TRBJ1-1; D unresolved. The sample was peripheral blood, taken 28 days after the second AZD1222 dose. The TCR sequence derives from an adult who received the AZD1222 COVID-19 vaccine. The CDR3 coding sequence is TGTGCCAGCAGCTTTACGTTCGAAGGGACTGAAGCTTTCTTT. The encoded protein is CASSFTFEGTEAFF.